This TCR beta chain was identified during a study of cytomegalovirus exposure and HLA in healthy donors. Study-level background: Earlier results showed approximately 110 million unique TCR beta sequences derived from some 180 million T cells. Of all 380 or so donors who were genotyped, around 82% belonged to the Caucasian-associated ancestry cluster.

Amplification used 60 Vbeta primers and 13 Jbeta primers. Per the original data handling: The authors later counted 70 million to 80 million unique TCR beta chains, approximately 12 million of them shared. TCRdb's copy holds only in-frame clones and misses some; the assay was immunoSEQ multiplex PCR. The DNA gave D and trimming, while V, J and clone size come from that table. The sample shows approximately 120,000 clones, around 82% of them seen only once. Comments on this clone: Its specificity is unknown.

Findings and caveats of the study: Despite most TCR sequences being rare, some public TCRs occurred in many donors.

Germline CDR1 reads LNHDA; CDR2 reads SQIVND (reference sequence). There are 14 residues in the CDR3. V shed 3 bases, J shed 4 bases, and the junction held 4 bases outside the gene matches. The chain combines TRBV19 with TRBJ1-2, with 8 nucleotides matching TRBD1. The sample comprised PBMCs. The sequence was collected from a man aged 35-49 years in good health and CMV-seronegative. CDR3 DNA: TGTGCCAGTAGTATTTCAGGGGGCGCCTATGGCTACACCTTC. This sequence encodes CASSISGGAYGYTF.